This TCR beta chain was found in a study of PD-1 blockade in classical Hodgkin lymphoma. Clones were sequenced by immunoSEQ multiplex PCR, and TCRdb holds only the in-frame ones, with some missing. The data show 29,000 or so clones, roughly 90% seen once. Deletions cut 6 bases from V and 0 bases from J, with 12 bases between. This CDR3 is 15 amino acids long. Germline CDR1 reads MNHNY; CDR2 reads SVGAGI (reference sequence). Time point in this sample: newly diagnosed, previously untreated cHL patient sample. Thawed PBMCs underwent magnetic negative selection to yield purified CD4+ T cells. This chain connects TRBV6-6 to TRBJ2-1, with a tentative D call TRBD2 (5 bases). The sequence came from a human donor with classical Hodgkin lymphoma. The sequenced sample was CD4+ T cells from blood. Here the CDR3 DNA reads TGTGCCAGCAGCCCAAGTGGGAGCTCCTACAATGAGCAGTTCTTC. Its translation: CASSPSGSSYNEQFF.